Listed below are T cell receptor beta chains from one sample, sequenced in a study of T cells in Graves' hyperthyroidism and ophthalmopathy. TCRdb recomputed calls from the multiplex PCR reads with MiXCR, one row per CDR3 protein. This sample has some 800,000 distinct CDR3 sequences, with over 35% found just once. The sample comprised blood. All receptors come from a man between 18 and 29 years old with Graves' hyperthyroidism. CDR3s include the opening cysteine and the closing phenylalanine or tryptophan.

>TRBJ1-2|TRBV29-1
CSVYGTARGNYGYTF
>TRBJ2-6|TRBV6-5
CASSQGRSSGANVLTF
>TRBJ2-7|TRBV6-5
CASSYSRLPYEQYF
>TRBJ1-4|TRBV5-1
CASSFGTGAREKLFF
>TRBJ2-7|TRBV15
CASSQPGGGNYEQYF
>TRBJ2-3|TRBV4-2
CASSTTRVDTQYF
>TRBJ2-2|TRBV19
CASHGGALIGELFF
>TRBJ2-7|TRBV29-1
CSVVRDSLPYEQYF
>TRBJ2-5|TRBV7-2
CASSFSTGVRETQYF
>TRBJ1-3|TRBV2
CASKPWTGRGSGNTIYF